The 7 T cell receptor beta chains below were found in one sample sequenced in a study of T cell clonality in common variable immunodeficiency. Study outcomes and limitations: Common variable immunodeficiency TCR beta sequences reportedly had fewer deletions and N-nucleotide insertions.

No antigen is known for these receptors. The table came from immunoSEQ multiplex PCR; TCRdb's copy has only in-frame clones and leaves some out. This sample comprises 7,000 to 9,000 clones, none seen once only. Sequences were obtained from peripheral blood mononuclear cells. The receptors derive from a human donor with common variable immunodeficiency.

CDR3 DNA, as far as it was read: TGCAGTGCTAGAGATTTTAGCGGAGGGTGGGATACG. This gives the protein CSARDFSGGWDT. In full, the CDR3 reads CSARDFSGGWDTQYF. The chain couples TRBV20-1 to TRBJ2-3; D is perhaps TRBD2 (6 bases). The sequence runs out 3 residues before the end of the CDR3; the remainder is reconstructed from the germline J gene. Germline CDR1 reads DFQATT; CDR2 reads SNEGSKA (reference sequence). The CDR3 contains 15 residues. Trimming stripped 0 bases from V and 6 bases from J, with 16 bases between.

This clone was counted only a few times. From the germline J gene comes the end of the CDR3, since the read stops 3 residues before it. The chain links TRBV19 to TRBJ1-5; D is undetermined. The CDR3 loop spans 16 amino acids. Germline CDR1 LNHDA, CDR2 SQIVND (reference sequence). V lost 4 bases and J 2 bases, leaving 15 bases between the germline ends. CDR3 residues: CASSTLPTTRNQPQHF. The DNA read from the CDR3 is TGTGCCAGTAGTACTCTTCCGACAACTCGCAATCAGCCC.

This clone has just a few counts. With the read ending 3 residues before the CDR3 end, the germline J gene is used to fill in that end. The chain joins TRBV19 to TRBJ2-5; D is possibly TRBD2 (6 bases). The CDR3 is 17 residues long. From germline, CDR1 is LNHDA and CDR2 SQIVND (reference sequence). Deletions cut 3 bases from V and 2 bases from J, with 19 bases between. CDR3 DNA (partial): TGTGCCAGTAGTATGGGAGGTGCAGGGAAACTTCAAGAGACC. Protein product: CASSMGGAGKLQET. The whole CDR3 reads CASSMGGAGKLQETQYF.

Regarding this clone: The CDR3 is cut off 3 residues early in the read; its end comes from the germline J gene. The chain combines TRBV6-2 or TRBV6-3 with TRBJ2-1; D assignment may be TRBD1 or TRBD2 (5 bases each). Germline CDR1 and CDR2: MNHEY and SVGEGT. The CDR3 loop spans 14 amino acids. The V end lost 7 bases, the J end lost 8 bases, and 18 bases lay between the germline ends. This CDR3 is CASNQGPEGDEQFF. CDR3 DNA, as far as it was read: TGTGCCAGCAACCAGGGCCCAGAGGGCGATGAG.

This clone showed up just a few times. The read halts 3 residues ahead of the CDR3 end, with the missing end drawn from the germline J gene. The chain carries TRBV19 and TRBJ1-6, with 9 nucleotides matching TRBD1. CDR1 and CDR2 from the germline V gene are LNHDA and SQIVND (reference sequence). The CDR3 loop spans 15 amino acids. CDR3 bases read: TGTGCCAGTAGTATCTCGGACAGGGGTTTTTCGCCC. This sequence encodes CASSISDRGFSP. The full CDR3 is CASSISDRGFSPLHF. The variable domain in full, with the rest retrieved from reference TRBV19 and TRBJ1-6, is DGGITQSPKYLFRKEGQNVTLSCEQNLNHDAMYWYRQDPGQGLRLIYYSQIVNDFQKGDIAEGYSVSREKKESFPLTVTSAQKNPTAFYLCASSISDRGFSPLHFGNGTRLTVT.

By share, this clone counts as medium-sized. CDR3 protein: CASRARFSSERRGNEQFF. The CDR3 DNA, read in part, is TGTGCCAGTAGAGCCCGCTTTTCTTCGGAACGGCGGGGGAATGAG. The chain carries TRBV19 and TRBJ2-1; TRBD2 aligns across 7 bases. The CDR3 is cut off 3 residues early in the read; its end comes from the germline J gene. The CDR3 has 18 residues. J gave up 7 bases and V 6 bases, and 21 bases lay outside the gene matches. Germline loops: CDR1 LNHDA, CDR2 SQIVND (reference sequence).

As to this clone: The CDR3 goes on 3 residues after the read ends, and that part is filled in from the germline J gene. The gene calls are TRBV7-8 and TRBJ2-3; D call uncertain. Trimming removed 2 bases from V and 0 bases from J, with 12 bases in between. CDR1 and CDR2 from the germline V gene are SGHVS and FQNEAQ. This CDR3 has 16 residues. CDR3 protein: CASSLISAVSTDTQYF. The CDR3 DNA, read in part, is TGTGCCAGCAGCTTAATTTCCGCGGTTAGCACAGATACG.